A selection of T cell receptor beta chains follows, all from one sample in a study of CD8 T cells in ankylosing spondylitis. Using its own MiXCR run on the 5' RACE reads, TCRdb lists one record per CDR3 protein. Of around 39,000 distinct CDR3 sequences in the sample, around 10% were seen once. The source material was synovial fluid, either unsorted or a sorted T cell fraction (not recorded which). The receptor source for this set is a male donor with ankylosing spondylitis. Each CDR3 is given with its conserved first and last residue. A D gene is named only where the DNA matches it firmly. Rows may omit the clone size; those that give it use once, few, many or a size class.

d_call: .
j_call: TRBJ1-4
clone_size: .
v_call: TRBV18
cdr3_nt: TGTGCCAGCTCGCCCGACCAGGGTTACGAAAAACTGTTTTTT
cdr3_aa: CASSPDQGYEKLFF

d_call: TRBD1
j_call: TRBJ1-6
clone_size: many
v_call: TRBV28
cdr3_nt: TGTGCCAGCAGCCTATTGCCGGCGGGACAGGGATATTCACCCCTCCACTTT
cdr3_aa: CASSLLPAGQGYSPLHF

d_call: .
j_call: TRBJ2-7
clone_size: .
v_call: TRBV19
cdr3_nt: TGTGCCAGTAGCCGCGGGCGAAGGCACTCCTACGAGCAGTACTTC
cdr3_aa: CASSRGRRHSYEQYF

d_call: TRBD2
j_call: TRBJ2-1
clone_size: many
v_call: TRBV11-3
cdr3_nt: TGTGCCAGCAGCTTAGGAGGGTCTAGCGGGGGCCGAGAGCAGTTCTTC
cdr3_aa: CASSLGGSSGGREQFF

d_call: .
j_call: TRBJ2-1
clone_size: few
v_call: TRBV20-1
cdr3_nt: TGCAGTGCTAGTTTTTGGCGCATCTACAATGAGCAGTTCTTC
cdr3_aa: CSASFWRIYNEQFF

d_call: TRBD1
j_call: TRBJ2-3
clone_size: medium-sized
v_call: TRBV18
cdr3_nt: TGTGCCAGCTCACGGGACAGGGGAACAGATACGCAGTATTTT
cdr3_aa: CASSRDRGTDTQYF

d_call: TRBD2
j_call: TRBJ2-7
clone_size: many
v_call: TRBV20-1
cdr3_nt: TGCAGTGCTAGTACGCCTAGCGGGAGGGCCCTCGAGCAGTACTTC
cdr3_aa: CSASTPSGRALEQYF

d_call: TRBD2
j_call: TRBJ2-1
clone_size: few
v_call: TRBV5-1
cdr3_nt: TGCGCCAGCAGCTTGAGTCTAGCGGGAGCGAATGAGCAGTTCTTC
cdr3_aa: CASSLSLAGANEQFF

d_call: TRBD1
j_call: TRBJ1-6
clone_size: many
v_call: TRBV9
cdr3_nt: TGTGCCAGCAGCGCCCGGGACAGGGTCAATTCACCCCTCCACTTT
cdr3_aa: CASSARDRVNSPLHF

d_call: .
j_call: TRBJ2-7
clone_size: many
v_call: TRBV19
cdr3_nt: TGTGCCAGTAGTATATACGCCCTCGGCGACTCTCAGTACGAGCAGTACTTC
cdr3_aa: CASSIYALGDSQYEQYF

d_call: .
j_call: TRBJ1-4
clone_size: few
v_call: TRBV11-2
cdr3_nt: TGTGCCAGCAGCCCGGGCCGTGGGGTGGCTAATGAAAAACTGTTTTTT
cdr3_aa: CASSPGRGVANEKLFF

d_call: .
j_call: TRBJ2-7
clone_size: .
v_call: TRBV19
cdr3_nt: TGTGCCAGTAGTATAGATCCTGGAGGCAGCCATCCCTACGAGCAGTACTTC
cdr3_aa: CASSIDPGGSHPYEQYF

d_call: .
j_call: TRBJ1-5
clone_size: .
v_call: TRBV3-1
cdr3_nt: TGTGCCAGCAGCCAGCAGGGCGCTCAGCCCCAGCATTTT
cdr3_aa: CASSQQGAQPQHF

d_call: .
j_call: TRBJ2-7
clone_size: medium-sized
v_call: TRBV14
cdr3_nt: TGTGCCAGCAGCCCCCTGGACAGCTACGAGCAGTACTTC
cdr3_aa: CASSPLDSYEQYF

d_call: TRBD1
j_call: TRBJ2-2
clone_size: many
v_call: TRBV29-1
cdr3_nt: TGCAGCGTTGAAACCGGGACAGCCCGCACCGGGGAGCTGTTTTTT
cdr3_aa: CSVETGTARTGELFF

d_call: .
j_call: TRBJ1-4
clone_size: many
v_call: TRBV25-1
cdr3_nt: TGTGCCAGCAGCCCACAGGGCGTAAAACTGTTTTTT
cdr3_aa: CASSPQGVKLFF

d_call: TRBD2
j_call: TRBJ2-2
clone_size: few
v_call: TRBV7-9
cdr3_nt: TGTGCCAGCAGCTTAGTAGCGGGAGTCGTCGGGGAGCTGTTTTTT
cdr3_aa: CASSLVAGVVGELFF

d_call: .
j_call: TRBJ2-7
clone_size: few
v_call: TRBV29-1
cdr3_nt: TGCAGCGCCGGGGTTACCTACGAGCAGTACTTC
cdr3_aa: CSAGVTYEQYF

d_call: .
j_call: TRBJ2-7
clone_size: few
v_call: TRBV7-9
cdr3_nt: TGTGCCAGCAGCTTAGCAGAGGGATCCGAGCAGTACTTC
cdr3_aa: CASSLAEGSEQYF

d_call: .
j_call: TRBJ2-3
clone_size: .
v_call: TRBV29-1
cdr3_nt: TGCAGCGTTGAGGACAGATACACAGATACGCAGTATTTT
cdr3_aa: CSVEDRYTDTQYF

d_call: .
j_call: TRBJ2-6
clone_size: many
v_call: TRBV20-1
cdr3_nt: TGCAGTGCTAGAACAGGGAAAAGCTCTGGGGCCAACGTCCTGACTTTC
cdr3_aa: CSARTGKSSGANVLTF